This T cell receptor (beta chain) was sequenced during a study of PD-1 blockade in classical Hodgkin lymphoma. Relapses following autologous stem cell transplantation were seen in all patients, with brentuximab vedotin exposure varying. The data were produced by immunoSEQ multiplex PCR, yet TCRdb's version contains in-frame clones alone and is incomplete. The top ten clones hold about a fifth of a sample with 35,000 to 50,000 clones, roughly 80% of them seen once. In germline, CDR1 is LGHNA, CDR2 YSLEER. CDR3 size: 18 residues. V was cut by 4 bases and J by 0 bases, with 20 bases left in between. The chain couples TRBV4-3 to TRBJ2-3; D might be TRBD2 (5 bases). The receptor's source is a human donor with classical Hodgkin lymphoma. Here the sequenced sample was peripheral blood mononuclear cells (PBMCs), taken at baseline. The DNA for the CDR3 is TGCGCCAGCAGCCTTGATGGGGTGCGAGGGAGCAGCACAGATACGCAGTATTTT. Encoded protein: CASSLDGVRGSSTDTQYF.